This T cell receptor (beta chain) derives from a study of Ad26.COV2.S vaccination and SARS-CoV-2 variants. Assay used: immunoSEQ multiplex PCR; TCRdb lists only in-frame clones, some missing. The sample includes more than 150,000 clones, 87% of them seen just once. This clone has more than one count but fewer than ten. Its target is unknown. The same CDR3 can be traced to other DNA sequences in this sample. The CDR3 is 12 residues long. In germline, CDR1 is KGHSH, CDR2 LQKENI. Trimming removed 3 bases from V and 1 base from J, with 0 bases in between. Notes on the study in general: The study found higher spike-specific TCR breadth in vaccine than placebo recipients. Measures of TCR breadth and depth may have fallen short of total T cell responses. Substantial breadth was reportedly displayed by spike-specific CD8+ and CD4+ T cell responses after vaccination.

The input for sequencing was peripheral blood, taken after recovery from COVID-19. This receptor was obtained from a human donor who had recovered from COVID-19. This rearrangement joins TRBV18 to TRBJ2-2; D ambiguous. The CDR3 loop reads CASSPNTGELFF. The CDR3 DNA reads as TGTGCCAGCTCACCGAACACCGGGGAGCTGTTTTTT.